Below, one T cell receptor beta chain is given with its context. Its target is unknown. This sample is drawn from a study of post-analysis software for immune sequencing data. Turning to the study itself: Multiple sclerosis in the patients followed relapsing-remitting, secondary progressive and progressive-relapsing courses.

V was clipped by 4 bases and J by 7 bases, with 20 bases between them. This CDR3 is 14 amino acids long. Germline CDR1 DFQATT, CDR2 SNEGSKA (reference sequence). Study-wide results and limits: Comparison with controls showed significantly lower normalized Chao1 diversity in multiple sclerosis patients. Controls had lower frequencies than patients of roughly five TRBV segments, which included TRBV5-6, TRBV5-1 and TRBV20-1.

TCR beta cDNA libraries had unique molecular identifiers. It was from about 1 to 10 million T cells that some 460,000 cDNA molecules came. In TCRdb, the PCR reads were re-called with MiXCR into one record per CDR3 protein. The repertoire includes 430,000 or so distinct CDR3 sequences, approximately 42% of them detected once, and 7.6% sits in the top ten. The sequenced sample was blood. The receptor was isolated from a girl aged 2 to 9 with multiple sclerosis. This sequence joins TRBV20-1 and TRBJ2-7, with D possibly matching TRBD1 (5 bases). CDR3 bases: TGCAGTGCTAAGATGTGGGGCACATACAATGAGCAGTACTTC. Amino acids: CSAKMWGTYNEQYF.